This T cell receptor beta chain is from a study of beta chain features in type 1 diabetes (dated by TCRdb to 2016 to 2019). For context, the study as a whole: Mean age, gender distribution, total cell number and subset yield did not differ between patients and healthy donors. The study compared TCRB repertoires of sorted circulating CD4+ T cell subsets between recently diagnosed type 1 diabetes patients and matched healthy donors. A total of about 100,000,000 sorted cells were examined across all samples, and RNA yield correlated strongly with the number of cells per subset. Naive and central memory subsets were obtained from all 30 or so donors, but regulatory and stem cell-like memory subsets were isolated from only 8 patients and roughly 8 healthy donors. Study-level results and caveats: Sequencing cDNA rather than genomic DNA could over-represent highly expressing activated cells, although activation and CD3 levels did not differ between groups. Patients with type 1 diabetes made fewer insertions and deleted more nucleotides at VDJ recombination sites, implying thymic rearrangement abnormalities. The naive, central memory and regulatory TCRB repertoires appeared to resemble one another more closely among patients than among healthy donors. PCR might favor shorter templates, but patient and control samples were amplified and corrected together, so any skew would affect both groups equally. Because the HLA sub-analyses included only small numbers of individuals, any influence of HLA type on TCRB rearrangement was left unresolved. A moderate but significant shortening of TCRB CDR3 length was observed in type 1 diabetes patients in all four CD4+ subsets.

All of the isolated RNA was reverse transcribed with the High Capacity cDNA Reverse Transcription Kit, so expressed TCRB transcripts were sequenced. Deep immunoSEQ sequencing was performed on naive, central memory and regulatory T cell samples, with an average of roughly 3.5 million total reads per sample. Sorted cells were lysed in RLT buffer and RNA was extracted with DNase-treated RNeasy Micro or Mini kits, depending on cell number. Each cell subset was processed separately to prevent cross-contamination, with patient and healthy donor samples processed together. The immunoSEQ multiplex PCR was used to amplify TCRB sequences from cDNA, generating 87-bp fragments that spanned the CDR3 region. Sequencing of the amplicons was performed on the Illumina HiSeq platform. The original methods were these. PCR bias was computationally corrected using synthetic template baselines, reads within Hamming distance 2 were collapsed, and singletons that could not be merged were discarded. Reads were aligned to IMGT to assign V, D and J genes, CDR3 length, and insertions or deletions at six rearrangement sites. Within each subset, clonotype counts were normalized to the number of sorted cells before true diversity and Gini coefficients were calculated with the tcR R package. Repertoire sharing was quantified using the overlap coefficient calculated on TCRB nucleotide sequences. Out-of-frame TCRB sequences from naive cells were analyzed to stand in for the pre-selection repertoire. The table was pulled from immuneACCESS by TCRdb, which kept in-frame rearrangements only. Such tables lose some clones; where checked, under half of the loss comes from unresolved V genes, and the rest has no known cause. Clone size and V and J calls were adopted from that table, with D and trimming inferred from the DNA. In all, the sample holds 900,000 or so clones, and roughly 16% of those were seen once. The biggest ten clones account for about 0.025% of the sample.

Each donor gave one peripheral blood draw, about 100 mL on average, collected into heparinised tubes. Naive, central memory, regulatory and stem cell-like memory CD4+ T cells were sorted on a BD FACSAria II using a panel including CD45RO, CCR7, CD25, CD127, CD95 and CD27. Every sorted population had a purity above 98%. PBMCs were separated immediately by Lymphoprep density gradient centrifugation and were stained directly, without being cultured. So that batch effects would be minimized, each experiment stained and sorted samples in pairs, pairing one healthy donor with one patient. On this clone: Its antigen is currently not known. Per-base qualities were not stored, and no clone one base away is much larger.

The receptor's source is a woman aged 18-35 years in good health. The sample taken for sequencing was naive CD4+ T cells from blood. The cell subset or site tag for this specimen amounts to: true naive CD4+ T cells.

Here the CDR3 is given as CASSLHSSISTYEQYF. Read as DNA, the sequence is TGTGCCAGCTCATTACACTCCTCGATCAGTACCTACGAGCAGTACTTC. Recombination connected TRBV18 to TRBJ2-7, with no confidently assigned D gene. Relative to germline, V is 5 bases shorter and J is 2 bases shorter, with 19 bases between their ends. The germline V gene specifies KGHSH as CDR1 and LQKENI as CDR2. Measured from the cysteine to the phenylalanine, the CDR3 is 16 residues long. Of the read, only the CDR3 DNA is kept; its 48 bases are in frame from base 1. The full variable domain, with segments outside the CDR3 supplied by the reference TRBV18 and TRBJ2-7 proteins, appears as NAGVMQNPRHLVRRRGQEARLRCSPMKGHSHVYWYRQLPEEGLKFMVYLQKENIIDESGMPKERFSAEFPKEGPSILRIQQVVRGDSAAYFCASSLHSSISTYEQYFGPGTRLTVT.